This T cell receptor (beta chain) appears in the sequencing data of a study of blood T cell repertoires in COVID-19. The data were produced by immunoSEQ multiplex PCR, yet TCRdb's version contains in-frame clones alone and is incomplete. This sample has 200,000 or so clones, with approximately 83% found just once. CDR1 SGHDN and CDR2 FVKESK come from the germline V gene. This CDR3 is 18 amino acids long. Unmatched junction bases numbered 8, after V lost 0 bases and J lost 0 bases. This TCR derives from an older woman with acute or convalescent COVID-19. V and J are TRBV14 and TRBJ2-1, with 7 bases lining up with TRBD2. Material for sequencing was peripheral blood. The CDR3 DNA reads TGTGCCAGCAGCCAAGATAGGGTAGCGGGTTCCTCCTACAATGAGCAGTTCTTC. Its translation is CASSQDRVAGSSYNEQFF.